This T cell receptor (beta chain) derives from a study of T cell responses to AZD1222 COVID-19 vaccine. Looking at the study overall: Researchers grouped second doses given at about 4 or about 12 weeks into one pool.

Study-level findings and limits: Females made up more of the donors, who were largely white British, and clonal diversity may have come out too low. Sampling that yielded the repertoires occurred only after the peak T cell response.

This CDR3 is built from 17 residues. With 5 bases removed from V and 4 bases from J, the gap between germline ends came to 24 bases. Germline V gene data show CDR1 as SGHAT and CDR2 as FQNNGV. About this clone itself: Its cognate antigen is unknown.

Assay used: immunoSEQ multiplex PCR; TCRdb lists only in-frame clones, some missing. The sample gives under 130,000 clones, approximately 96% of which show up once; approximately 2.2% is in the top ten. The sequencing here drew on peripheral blood, taken on day 0 of AZD1222 vaccination. The sequence came from an adult in good health. The chain couples TRBV11-2 to TRBJ2-7, with D possibly called TRBD1 or TRBD2 (5 bases each). CDR3 nucleotides: TGTGCCAGCAGCCCTAGGATGGGGACCCGGAATAGGTACGAGCAGTACTTC. Translating it yields CASSPRMGTRNRYEQYF.